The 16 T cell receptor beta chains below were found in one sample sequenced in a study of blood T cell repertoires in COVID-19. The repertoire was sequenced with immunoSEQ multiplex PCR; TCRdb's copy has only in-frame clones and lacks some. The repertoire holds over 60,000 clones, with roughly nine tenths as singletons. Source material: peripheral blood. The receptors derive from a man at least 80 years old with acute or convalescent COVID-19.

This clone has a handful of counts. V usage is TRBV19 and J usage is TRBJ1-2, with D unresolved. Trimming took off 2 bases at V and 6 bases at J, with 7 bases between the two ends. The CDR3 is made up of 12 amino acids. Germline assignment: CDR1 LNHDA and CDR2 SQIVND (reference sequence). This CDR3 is CASSIRGHGYTF. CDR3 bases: TGTGCCAGTAGTATACGGGGTCATGGCTACACCTTC.

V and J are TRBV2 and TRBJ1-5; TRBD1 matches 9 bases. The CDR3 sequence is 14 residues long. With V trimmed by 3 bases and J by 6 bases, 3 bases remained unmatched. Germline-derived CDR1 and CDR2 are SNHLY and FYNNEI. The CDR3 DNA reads TGTGCCAGCAGTGAGAGGACAGGGGTTCAGCCCCAGCATTTT. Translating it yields CASSERTGVQPQHF.

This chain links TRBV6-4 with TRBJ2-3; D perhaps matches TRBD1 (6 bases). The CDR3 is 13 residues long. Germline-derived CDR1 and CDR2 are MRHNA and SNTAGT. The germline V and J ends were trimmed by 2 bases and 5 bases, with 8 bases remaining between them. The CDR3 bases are TGTGCCAGCAGTGACCAGGGGAGAGATACGCAGTATTTT. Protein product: CASSDQGRDTQYF.

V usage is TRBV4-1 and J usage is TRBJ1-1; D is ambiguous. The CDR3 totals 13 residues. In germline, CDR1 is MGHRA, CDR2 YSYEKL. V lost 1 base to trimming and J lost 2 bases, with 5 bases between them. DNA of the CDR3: TGCGCCAGCAGCCAAGCAACAAACACTGAAGCTTTCTTT. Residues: CASSQATNTEAFF.

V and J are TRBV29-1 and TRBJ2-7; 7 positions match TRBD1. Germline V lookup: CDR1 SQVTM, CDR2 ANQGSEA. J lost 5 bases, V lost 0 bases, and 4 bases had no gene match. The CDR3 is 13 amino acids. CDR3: CSVEDQTGNEQYF. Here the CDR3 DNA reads TGCAGCGTTGAAGATCAGACAGGGAACGAGCAGTACTTC.

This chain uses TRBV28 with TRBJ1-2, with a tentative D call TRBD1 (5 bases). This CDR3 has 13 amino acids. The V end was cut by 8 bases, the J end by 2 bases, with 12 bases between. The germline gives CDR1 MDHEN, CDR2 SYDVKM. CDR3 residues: CASHWGRNYGYTF. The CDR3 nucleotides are TGTGCCAGCCACTGGGGCCGCAACTATGGCTACACCTTC.

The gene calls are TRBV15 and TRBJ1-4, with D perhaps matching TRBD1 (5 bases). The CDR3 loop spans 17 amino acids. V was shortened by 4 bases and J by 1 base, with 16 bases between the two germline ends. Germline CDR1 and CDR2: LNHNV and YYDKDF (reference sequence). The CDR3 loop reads CATSKGGRAGTNEKLFF. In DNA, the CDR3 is TGTGCCACCAGCAAGGGAGGCAGGGCGGGAACTAATGAAAAACTGTTTTTT.

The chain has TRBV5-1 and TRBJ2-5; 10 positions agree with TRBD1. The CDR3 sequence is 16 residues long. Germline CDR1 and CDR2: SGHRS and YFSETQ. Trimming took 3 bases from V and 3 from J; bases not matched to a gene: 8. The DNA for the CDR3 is TGCGCCAGCAGCTCCTATGGGACAGGGGTTAAAGAGACCCAGTACTTC. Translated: CASSSYGTGVKETQYF.

CDR3: CASSVSYQPQHF. The CDR3 coding sequence is TGTGCCAGCAGTGTTTCCTATCAGCCCCAGCATTTT. The rearrangement joins TRBV6-6 to TRBJ1-5; no firm D call. With 5 bases removed from V and 5 bases from J, the gap between germline ends came to 7 bases. This CDR3 has 12 residues. The V gene's germline CDR1 is MNHNY and CDR2 SVGAGI (reference sequence).

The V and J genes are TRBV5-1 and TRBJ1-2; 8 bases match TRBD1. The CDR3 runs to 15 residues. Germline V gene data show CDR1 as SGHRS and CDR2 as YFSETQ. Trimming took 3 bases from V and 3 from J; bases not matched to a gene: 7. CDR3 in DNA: TGCGCCAGCAGCTGGGGGACAGGAAACTACTATGGCTACACCTTC. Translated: CASSWGTGNYYGYTF.

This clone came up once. The CDR3 protein is CASSSVTGVTGELFF. The CDR3 DNA reads TGTGCCAGCAGTTCCGTTACAGGAGTCACCGGGGAGCTGTTTTTT. V is TRBV6-5 and J is TRBJ2-2; a possible D gene is TRBD1 (5 bases). From germline, CDR1 is MNHEY and CDR2 SVGAGI. Trimming took 4 bases from V and 4 from J, leaving 13 bases between them. The CDR3 runs to 15 residues.

The DNA for the CDR3 is TGTGCCAGCAGCTCTAGAGGCTACTATGGCTACACCTTC. Translation gives CASSSRGYYGYTF. The J gene is TRBJ1-2, the V gene TRBV27; D gene unclear. The CDR3 has 13 amino acids. V lost 6 bases to trimming and J lost 3 bases, with 11 bases between them. CDR1 and CDR2 from the germline V gene are MNHEY and SMNVEV (reference sequence).

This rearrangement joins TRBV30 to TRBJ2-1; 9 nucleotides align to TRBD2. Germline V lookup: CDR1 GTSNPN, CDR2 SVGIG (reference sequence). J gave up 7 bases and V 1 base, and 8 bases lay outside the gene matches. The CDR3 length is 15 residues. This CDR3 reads CAWSGREGSLNEQFF. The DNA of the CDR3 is TGTGCCTGGAGTGGGCGGGAGGGTAGTTTGAATGAGCAGTTCTTC.

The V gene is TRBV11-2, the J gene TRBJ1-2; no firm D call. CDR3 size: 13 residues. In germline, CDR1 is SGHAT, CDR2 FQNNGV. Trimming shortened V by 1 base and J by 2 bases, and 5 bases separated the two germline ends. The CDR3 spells CASSLGENYGYTF. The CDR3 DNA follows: TGTGCCAGCAGCTTAGGAGAAAACTATGGCTACACCTTC.

In DNA form, the CDR3 reads TGCGCCTCCTGGGCGGGAGGGCCTGTTGAAACCCAGTACTTC. Its translation: CASWAGGPVETQYF. The genes are TRBV5-1 and TRBJ2-5; 9 bases match TRBD2. Germline V CDR1 and CDR2: SGHRS, YFSETQ. V trimming: 10 bases; J trimming: 8 bases; junction bases outside the gene matches: 15. The CDR3 covers 14 residues.

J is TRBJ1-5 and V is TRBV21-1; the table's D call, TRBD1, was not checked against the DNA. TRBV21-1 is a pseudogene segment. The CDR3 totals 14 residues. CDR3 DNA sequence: TGTGCCAGCAGCACTCAGGGTATCGGTCAGCCCCAGCATTTT. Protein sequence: CASSTQGIGQPQHF.